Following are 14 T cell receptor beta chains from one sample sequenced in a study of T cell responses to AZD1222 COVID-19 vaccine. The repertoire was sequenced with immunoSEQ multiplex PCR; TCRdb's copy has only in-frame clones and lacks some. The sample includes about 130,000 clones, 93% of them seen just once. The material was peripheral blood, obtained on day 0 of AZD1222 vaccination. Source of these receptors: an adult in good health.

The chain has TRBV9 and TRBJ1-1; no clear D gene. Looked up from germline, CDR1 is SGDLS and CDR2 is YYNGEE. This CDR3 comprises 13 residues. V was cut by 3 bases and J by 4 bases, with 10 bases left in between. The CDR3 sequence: CASSASLGTEAFF. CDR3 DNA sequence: TGTGCCAGCAGCGCCTCACTTGGCACTGAAGCTTTCTTT.

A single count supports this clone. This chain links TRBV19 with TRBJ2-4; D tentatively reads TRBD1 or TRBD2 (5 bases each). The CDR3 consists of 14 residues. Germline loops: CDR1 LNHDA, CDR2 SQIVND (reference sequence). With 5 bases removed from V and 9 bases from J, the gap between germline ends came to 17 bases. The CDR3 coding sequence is TGTGCCAGTAGTCCTACCCAAACAGGAGGCATTCAGTACTTC. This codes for CASSPTQTGGIQYF.

CDR3 bases: TGTGCCAGCAGCTTCTACCCCCGGGGGCCGTCTGGAAACACCATATATTTT. Protein product: CASSFYPRGPSGNTIYF. The gene calls are TRBV7-9 and TRBJ1-3; D might be TRBD1 (6 bases). Trimming took off 3 bases at V and 1 base at J, with 16 bases between the two ends. The CDR3 is 17 amino acids. CDR1 and CDR2 from the germline V gene are SEHNR and FQNEAQ (reference sequence).

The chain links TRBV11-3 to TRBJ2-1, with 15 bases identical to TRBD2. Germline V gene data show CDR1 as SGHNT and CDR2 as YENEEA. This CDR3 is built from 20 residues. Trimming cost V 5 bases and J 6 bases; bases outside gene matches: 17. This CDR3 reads CASSPKINRTSGRGTNEQFF. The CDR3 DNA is TGTGCCAGCAGCCCCAAGATTAACCGGACTAGCGGGAGGGGGACCAATGAGCAGTTCTTC.

For the CDR3, the DNA is TGTGCCAGCAGCCAAGATAGACAGGGGACCCACTATGGCTACACCTTC. Its protein product is CASSQDRQGTHYGYTF. This chain joins TRBV4-2 and TRBJ1-2, with 8 bases aligning to TRBD1. The ends lost 0 bases at V and 3 bases at J; junction bases unmatched: 6. The germline V gene has CDR1 LGHNA and CDR2 YNFKEQ. This CDR3 region has 16 residues.

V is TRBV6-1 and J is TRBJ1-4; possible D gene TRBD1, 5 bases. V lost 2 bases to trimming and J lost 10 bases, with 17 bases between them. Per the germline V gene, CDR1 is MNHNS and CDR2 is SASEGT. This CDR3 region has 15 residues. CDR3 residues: CASSESGGDFGKLFF. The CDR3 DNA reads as TGTGCCAGCAGTGAATCCGGGGGGGATTTCGGAAAACTGTTTTTT.

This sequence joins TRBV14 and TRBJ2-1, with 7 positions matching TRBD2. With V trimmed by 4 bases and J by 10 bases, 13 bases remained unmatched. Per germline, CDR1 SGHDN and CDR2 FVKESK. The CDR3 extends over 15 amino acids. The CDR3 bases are TGTGCCAGCAGCCCCTCTAGGTGGCTGGGGGGGGAGCAGTTCTTC. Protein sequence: CASSPSRWLGGEQFF.

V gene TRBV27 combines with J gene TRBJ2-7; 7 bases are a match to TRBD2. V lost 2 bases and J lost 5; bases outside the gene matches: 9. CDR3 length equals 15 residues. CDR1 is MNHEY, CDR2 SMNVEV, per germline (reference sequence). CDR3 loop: CASSLRGVSIDEQYF. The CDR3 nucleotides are TGTGCCAGCAGTTTACGGGGGGTCTCTATAGACGAGCAGTACTTC.

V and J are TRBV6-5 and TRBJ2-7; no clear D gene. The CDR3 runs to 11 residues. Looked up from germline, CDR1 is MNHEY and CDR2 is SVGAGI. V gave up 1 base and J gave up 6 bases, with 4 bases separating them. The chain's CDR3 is CASSYLAEQYF. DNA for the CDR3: TGTGCCAGCAGTTACTTAGCCGAGCAGTACTTC.

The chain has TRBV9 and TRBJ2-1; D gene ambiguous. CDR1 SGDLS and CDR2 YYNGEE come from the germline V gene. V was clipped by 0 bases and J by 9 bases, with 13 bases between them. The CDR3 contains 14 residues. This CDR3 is CASSVDSLNGEQFF. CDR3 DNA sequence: TGTGCCAGCAGCGTAGACTCTTTGAACGGTGAGCAGTTCTTC.

The CDR3 DNA follows: TGTGCCAGCAGCCGGGGGACAGGGTGGCCTTTCTTT. Translation: CASSRGTGWPFF. J is TRBJ1-1 and V is TRBV7-2; 9 nucleotides line up with TRBD1. Germline-derived CDR1 and CDR2 are SGHTA and FQGNSA. The J segment lost 12 bases and the V segment lost 5 bases, leaving 7 bases of the junction unmatched. There are 12 residues in the CDR3.

The CDR3 coding sequence is TGTGCCAGCTCAGTCGGGGGCTCGGGACAGGGGTTGTCTGAAGCTTTCTTT. This encodes CASSVGGSGQGLSEAFF. The chain has TRBV18 and TRBJ1-1, with 10 bases fitting TRBD1. Per germline, CDR1 KGHSH and CDR2 LQKENI. The ends lost 5 bases at V and 6 bases at J; junction bases unmatched: 15. This CDR3 region has 17 residues. Full variable domain (remainder filled in from reference TRBV18 and TRBJ1-1): NAGVMQNPRHLVRRRGQEARLRCSPMKGHSHVYWYRQLPEEGLKFMVYLQKENIIDESGMPKERFSAEFPKEGPSILRIQQVVRGDSAAYFCASSVGGSGQGLSEAFFGQGTRLTVV.

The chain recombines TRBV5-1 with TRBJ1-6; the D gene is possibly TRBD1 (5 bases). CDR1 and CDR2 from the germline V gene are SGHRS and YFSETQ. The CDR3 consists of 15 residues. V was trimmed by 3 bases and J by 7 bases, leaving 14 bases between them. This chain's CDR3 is CASSSRGEPNSPLHF. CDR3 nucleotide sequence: TGCGCCAGCAGCTCTAGGGGAGAACCAAATTCACCCCTCCACTTT.

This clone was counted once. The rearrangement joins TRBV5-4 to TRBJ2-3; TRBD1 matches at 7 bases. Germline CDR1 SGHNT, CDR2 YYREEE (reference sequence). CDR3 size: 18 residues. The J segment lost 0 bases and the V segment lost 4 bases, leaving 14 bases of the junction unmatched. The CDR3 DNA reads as TGTGCCAGCAGCAGACCGACAGGGCTGGGGTCTAGCACAGATACGCAGTATTTT. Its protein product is CASSRPTGLGSSTDTQYF.